Listed below are T cell receptor beta chains from one sample, sequenced in a study of T cell responses to AZD1222 COVID-19 vaccine. Sequencing was performed with immunoSEQ multiplex PCR; in TCRdb, only in-frame clones are kept and a portion is missing. The sample shows about 120,000 clones, more than 70% of them seen only once. Sequences were derived from peripheral blood, sampled 28 days after the second AZD1222 dose. These receptors came from an adult who received the AZD1222 COVID-19 vaccine. Each CDR3 is given with its conserved first and last residue.

CDR3 protein: CASSPSGVKNYGYTF
J gene: TRBJ1-2
V gene: TRBV7-8

CDR3 protein: CASSTASDSGGTDTQYF
J gene: TRBJ2-3
V gene: TRBV7-9

CDR3 protein: CASSLVLDTDTQYF
J gene: TRBJ2-3
V gene: TRBV5-1

CDR3 protein: CASSLGTDSVEAFF
J gene: TRBJ1-1
V gene: TRBV7-9

CDR3 protein: CAISPGTGLYF
J gene: TRBJ2-7
V gene: TRBV10-3

CDR3 protein: CASSLGYGYTF
J gene: TRBJ1-2
V gene: TRBV5-1

CDR3 protein: CACSTAGIGEQFF
J gene: TRBJ2-1
V gene: TRBV28

CDR3 protein: CASSMGTGFSPLHF
J gene: TRBJ1-6
V gene: TRBV2

CDR3 protein: CASSEYYGTGDYGYTF
J gene: TRBJ1-2
V gene: TRBV6-1

CDR3 protein: CASSPSGSGVSTEAFF
J gene: TRBJ1-1
V gene: TRBV4-1

CDR3 protein: CASSQDNGANYGYTF
J gene: TRBJ1-2
V gene: TRBV3-1/TRBV3-2

CDR3 protein: CAPSLRGGDGYTF
J gene: TRBJ1-2
V gene: TRBV5-8

CDR3 protein: CASKANYGYTF
J gene: TRBJ1-2
V gene: TRBV27

CDR3 protein: CASSLPNTGELFF
J gene: TRBJ2-2
V gene: TRBV5-4

CDR3 protein: CASSRYRGRRDYGYTF
J gene: TRBJ1-2
V gene: TRBV14

CDR3 protein: CASRRQSSLATNEKLFF
J gene: TRBJ1-4
V gene: TRBV5-5

CDR3 protein: CASSLRGRAGYTF
J gene: TRBJ1-2
V gene: TRBV28

CDR3 protein: CATSGQGSGQPQHF
J gene: TRBJ1-5
V gene: TRBV24-1

CDR3 protein: CASSSNPGVDEQFF
J gene: TRBJ2-1
V gene: TRBV27

CDR3 protein: CATSQGADYGYTF
J gene: TRBJ1-2
V gene: TRBV24-1

CDR3 protein: CASSTVLNSPLHF
J gene: TRBJ1-6
V gene: TRBV9

CDR3 protein: CASSFMNYGYTF
J gene: TRBJ1-2
V gene: TRBV7-8

CDR3 protein: CASSRTAYGYTF
J gene: TRBJ1-2
V gene: TRBV28

CDR3 protein: CASSDSGENTHTDTQYF
J gene: TRBJ2-3
V gene: TRBV6-4

CDR3 protein: CASSYAGQGTKTDTQYF
J gene: TRBJ2-3
V gene: TRBV5-5

CDR3 protein: CASSLPGARAIIGWQPQHF
J gene: TRBJ1-5
V gene: TRBV27

CDR3 protein: CATSEIAGRGTDTQYF
J gene: TRBJ2-3
V gene: TRBV24-1

CDR3 protein: CASSIDSQGGEQYF
J gene: TRBJ2-7
V gene: TRBV7-9

CDR3 protein: CASSQDWSSWYF
J gene: TRBJ2-4
V gene: TRBV3-1/TRBV3-2

CDR3 protein: CASSAQPGYRAFF
J gene: TRBJ2-1
V gene: TRBV7-3

CDR3 protein: CAIRGAENQPQHF
J gene: TRBJ1-5
V gene: TRBV2

CDR3 protein: CASSLGDIGGTGELFF
J gene: TRBJ2-2
V gene: TRBV28

CDR3 protein: CASSVPSYNEQFF
J gene: TRBJ2-1
V gene: TRBV7-2

CDR3 protein: CASSLYSSGANVLTF
J gene: TRBJ2-6
V gene: TRBV28

CDR3 protein: CASSFDWRGGTDTQYF
J gene: TRBJ2-3
V gene: TRBV7-2

CDR3 protein: CATSDTPAGDGSYGYTF
J gene: TRBJ1-2
V gene: TRBV24-1

CDR3 protein: CASSRTGTGLTGELFF
J gene: TRBJ2-2
V gene: TRBV11-2

CDR3 protein: CASSPRTGMNTEAFF
J gene: TRBJ1-1
V gene: TRBV7-2

CDR3 protein: CASSFREIDTEAFF
J gene: TRBJ1-1
V gene: TRBV7-8

CDR3 protein: CASSLYGTASSYNSPLHF
J gene: TRBJ1-6
V gene: TRBV7-9

CDR3 protein: CASSPDTVGGELFF
J gene: TRBJ2-2
V gene: TRBV11-3

CDR3 protein: CASSIDATGSLGDEKLFF
J gene: TRBJ1-4
V gene: TRBV19